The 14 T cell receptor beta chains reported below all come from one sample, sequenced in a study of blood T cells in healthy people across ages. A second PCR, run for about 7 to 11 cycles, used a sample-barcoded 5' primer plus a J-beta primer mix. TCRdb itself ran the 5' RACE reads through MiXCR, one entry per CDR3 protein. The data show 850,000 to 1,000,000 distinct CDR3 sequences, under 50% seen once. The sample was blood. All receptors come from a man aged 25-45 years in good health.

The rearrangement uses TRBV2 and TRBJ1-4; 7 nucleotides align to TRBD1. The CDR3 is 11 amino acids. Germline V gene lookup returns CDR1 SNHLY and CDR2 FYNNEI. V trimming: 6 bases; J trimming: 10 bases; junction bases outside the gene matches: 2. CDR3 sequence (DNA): TGTGCCAGCAGGAGACAGGGAAAACTGTTTTTT. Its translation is CASRRQGKLFF.

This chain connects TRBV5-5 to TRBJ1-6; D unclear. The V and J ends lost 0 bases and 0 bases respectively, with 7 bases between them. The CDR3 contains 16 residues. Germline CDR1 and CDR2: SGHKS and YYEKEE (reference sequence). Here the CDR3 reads CASSLGPVSYNSPLHF. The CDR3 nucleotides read TGTGCCAGCAGCTTGGGCCCAGTCTCCTATAATTCACCCCTCCACTTT. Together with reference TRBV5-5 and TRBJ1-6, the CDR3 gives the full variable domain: DAGVTQSPTHLIKTRGQQVTLRCSPISGHKSVSWYQQVLGQGPQFIFQYYEKEERGRGNFPDRFSARQFPNYSSELNVNALLLGDSALYLCASSLGPVSYNSPLHFGNGTRLTVT.

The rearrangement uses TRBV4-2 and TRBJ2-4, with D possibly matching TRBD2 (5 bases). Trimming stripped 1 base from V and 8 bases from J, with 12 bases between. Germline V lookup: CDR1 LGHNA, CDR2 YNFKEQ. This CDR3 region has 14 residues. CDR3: CASSQGTGLDIQYF. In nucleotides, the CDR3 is TGTGCCAGCAGCCAAGGGACGGGGTTAGACATTCAGTACTTC.

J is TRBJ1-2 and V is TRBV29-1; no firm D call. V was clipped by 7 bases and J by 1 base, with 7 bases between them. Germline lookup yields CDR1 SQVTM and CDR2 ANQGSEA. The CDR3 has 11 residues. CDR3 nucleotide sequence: TGCAGCGCTGACGATAACTATGGCTACACCTTC. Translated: CSADDNYGYTF.

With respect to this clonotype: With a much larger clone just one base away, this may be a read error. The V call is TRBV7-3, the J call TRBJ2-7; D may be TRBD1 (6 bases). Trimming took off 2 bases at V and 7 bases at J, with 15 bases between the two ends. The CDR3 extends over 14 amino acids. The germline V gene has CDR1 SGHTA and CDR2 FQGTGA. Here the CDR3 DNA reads TGTGCCAGCAGCTTAGGGATGGGGGACAATGAGCAGTACTTC. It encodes CASSLGMGDNEQYF.

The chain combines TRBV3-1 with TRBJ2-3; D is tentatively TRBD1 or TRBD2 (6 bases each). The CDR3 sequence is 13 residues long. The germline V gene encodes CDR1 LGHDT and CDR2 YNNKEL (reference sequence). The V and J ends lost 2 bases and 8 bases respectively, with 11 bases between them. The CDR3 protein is CASSQRGVGTQYF. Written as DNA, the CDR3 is TGTGCCAGCAGCCAAAGGGGGGTGGGTACGCAGTATTTT.

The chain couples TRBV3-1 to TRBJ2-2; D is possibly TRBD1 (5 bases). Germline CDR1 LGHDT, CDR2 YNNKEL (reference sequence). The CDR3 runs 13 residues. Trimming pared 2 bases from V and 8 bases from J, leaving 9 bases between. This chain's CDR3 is CASSQQGRGELFF. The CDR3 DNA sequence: TGTGCCAGCAGCCAACAGGGCCGGGGGGAGCTGTTTTTT. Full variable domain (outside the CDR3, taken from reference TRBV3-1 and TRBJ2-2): DTAVSQTPKYLVTQMGNDKSIKCEQNLGHDTMYWYKQDSKKFLKIMFSYNNKELIINETVPNRFSPKSPDKAHLNLHINSLELGDSAVYFCASSQQGRGELFFGEGSRLTVL.

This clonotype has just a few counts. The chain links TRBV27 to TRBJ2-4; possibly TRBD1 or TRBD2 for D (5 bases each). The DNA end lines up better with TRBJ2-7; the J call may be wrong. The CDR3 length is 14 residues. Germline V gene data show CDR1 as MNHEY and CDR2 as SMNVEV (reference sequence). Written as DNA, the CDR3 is TGTGCCAGCAGTTTAATCGGGGCTGCCTACGAGCAGTACTTC. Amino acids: CASSLIGAAYEQYF.

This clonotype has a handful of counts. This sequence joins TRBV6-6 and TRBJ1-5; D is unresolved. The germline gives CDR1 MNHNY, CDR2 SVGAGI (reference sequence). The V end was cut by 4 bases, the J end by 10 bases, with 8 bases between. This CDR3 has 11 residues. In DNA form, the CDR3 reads TGTGCCAGCAGTTTAACGGAACCCCAGCATTTT. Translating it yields CASSLTEPQHF.

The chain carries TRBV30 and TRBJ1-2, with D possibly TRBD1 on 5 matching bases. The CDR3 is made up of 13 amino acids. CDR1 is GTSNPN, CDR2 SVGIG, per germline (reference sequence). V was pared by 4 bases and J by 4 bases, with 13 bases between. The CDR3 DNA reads TGTGCCTGGATCCGTGGACAATCCTATGGCTACACCTTC. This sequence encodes CAWIRGQSYGYTF.

CDR3 in amino acids: CASSSGLAGSWVEQYF. The DNA for the CDR3 is TGTGCCAGCAGCTCTGGACTAGCGGGGTCCTGGGTTGAGCAGTACTTC. The chain combines TRBV28 with TRBJ2-7, with 12 bases lining up with TRBD2. CDR3 length: 16 amino acids. V lost 6 bases, J lost 7 bases, and 13 bases stayed unmatched. Germline CDR1 MDHEN, CDR2 SYDVKM.

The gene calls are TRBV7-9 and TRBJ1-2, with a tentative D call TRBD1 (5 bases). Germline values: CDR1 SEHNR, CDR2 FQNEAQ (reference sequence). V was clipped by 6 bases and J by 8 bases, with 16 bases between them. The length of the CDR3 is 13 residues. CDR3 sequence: CASSRDGLVGYTF. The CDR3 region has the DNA TGTGCCAGCAGTCGGGACGGACTTGTGGGCTACACCTTC.

CDR3 sequence: CASRELAPTNEKLFF. The CDR3 region has the DNA TGTGCCAGCAGGGAGTTGGCTCCAACTAATGAAAAACTGTTTTTT. This chain connects TRBV6-1 to TRBJ1-4; D is unresolved. CDR3 length: 15 residues. The V gene lost 6 bases and the J gene lost 0 bases, with 11 bases spanning the gap. In germline, CDR1 is MNHNS, CDR2 SASEGT.

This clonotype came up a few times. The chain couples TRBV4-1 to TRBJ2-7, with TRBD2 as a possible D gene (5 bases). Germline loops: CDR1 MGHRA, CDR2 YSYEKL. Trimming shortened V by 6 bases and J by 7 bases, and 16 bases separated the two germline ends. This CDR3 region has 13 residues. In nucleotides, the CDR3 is TGCGCCAGCAGTCCAATATCGCCGGGAGAGCAGTACTTC. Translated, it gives CASSPISPGEQYF.